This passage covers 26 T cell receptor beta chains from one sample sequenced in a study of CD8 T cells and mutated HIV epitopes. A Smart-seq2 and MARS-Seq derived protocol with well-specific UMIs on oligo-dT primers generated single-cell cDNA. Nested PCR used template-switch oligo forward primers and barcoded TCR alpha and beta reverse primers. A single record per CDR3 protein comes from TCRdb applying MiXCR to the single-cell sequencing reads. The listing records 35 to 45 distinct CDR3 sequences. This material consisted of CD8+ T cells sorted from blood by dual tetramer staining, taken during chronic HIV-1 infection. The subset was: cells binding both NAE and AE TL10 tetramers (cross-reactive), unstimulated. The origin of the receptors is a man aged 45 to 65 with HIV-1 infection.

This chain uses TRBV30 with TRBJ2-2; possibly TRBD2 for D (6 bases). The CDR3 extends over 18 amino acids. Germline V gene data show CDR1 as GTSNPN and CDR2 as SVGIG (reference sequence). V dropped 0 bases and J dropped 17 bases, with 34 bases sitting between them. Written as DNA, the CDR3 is TGTGCCTGGAGTGTACCCGGACTACACCTCGATCCGGACACTGAAGCTTTTTTT. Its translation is CAWSVPGLHLDPDTEAFF.

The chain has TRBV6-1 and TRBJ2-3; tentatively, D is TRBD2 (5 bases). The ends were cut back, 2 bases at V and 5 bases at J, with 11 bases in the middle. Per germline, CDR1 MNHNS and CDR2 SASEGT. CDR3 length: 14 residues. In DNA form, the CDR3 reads TGTGCCAGCAGTGAACGGGGAAGGCGAGATACGCAGTATTTT. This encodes CASSERGRRDTQYF.

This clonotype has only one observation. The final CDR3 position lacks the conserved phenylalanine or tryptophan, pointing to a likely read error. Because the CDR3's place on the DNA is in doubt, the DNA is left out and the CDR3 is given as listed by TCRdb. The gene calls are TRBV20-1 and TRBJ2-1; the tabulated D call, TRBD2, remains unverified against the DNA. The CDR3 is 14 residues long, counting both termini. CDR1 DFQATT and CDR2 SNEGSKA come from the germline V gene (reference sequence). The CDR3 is CSASNKGRVNEKLL.

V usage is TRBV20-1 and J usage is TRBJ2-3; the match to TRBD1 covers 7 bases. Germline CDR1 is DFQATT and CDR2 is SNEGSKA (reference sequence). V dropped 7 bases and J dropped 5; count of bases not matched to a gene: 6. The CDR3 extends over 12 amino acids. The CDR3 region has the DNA TGCAGTGGACAGGGAAGGCGAGATACGCAGTATTTT. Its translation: CSGQGRRDTQYF.

The CDR3 is CRVIVHGGSPLHF. The DNA for the CDR3 is TGCAGAGTTATTGTACATGGGGGATCACCCCTCCACTTT. V usage is TRBV20-1 and J usage is TRBJ1-6; tentative D call: TRBD1 (5 bases). The CDR3 has 13 amino acids. The germline CDR1 and CDR2 sequences are DFQATT and SNEGSKA (reference sequence).

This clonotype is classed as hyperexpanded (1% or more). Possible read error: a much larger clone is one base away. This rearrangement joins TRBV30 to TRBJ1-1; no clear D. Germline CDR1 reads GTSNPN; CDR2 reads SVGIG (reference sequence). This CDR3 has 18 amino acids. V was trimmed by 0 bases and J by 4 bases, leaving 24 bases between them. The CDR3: CAWSVPGLHLDPGTEAFF. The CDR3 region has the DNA TGTGCCTGGAGTGTACCCGGACTACACCTCGATCCGGGCACTGAAGCTTTCTTT.

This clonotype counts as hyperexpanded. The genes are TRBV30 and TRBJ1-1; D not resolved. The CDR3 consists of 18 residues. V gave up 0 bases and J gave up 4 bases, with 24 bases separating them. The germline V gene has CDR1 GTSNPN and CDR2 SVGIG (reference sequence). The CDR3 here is CAWSVPGLHLDRGTEAFF. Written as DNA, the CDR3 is TGTGCCTGGAGTGTACCCGGACTACACCTCGATCGGGGCACTGAAGCTTTCTTT.

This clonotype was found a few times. CDR3 sequence (DNA): TGTGCCTGGAGTGTACCCAGACTACACCTCTATCCGGGCACTGAAGCTTTCTTT. It specifies CAWSVPRLHLYPGTEAFF. The J gene is TRBJ1-1, the V gene TRBV30; no definite D call. The CDR3 contains 18 residues. The V end was cut by 0 bases, the J end by 4 bases, with 24 bases between. Germline values: CDR1 GTSNPN, CDR2 SVGIG (reference sequence).

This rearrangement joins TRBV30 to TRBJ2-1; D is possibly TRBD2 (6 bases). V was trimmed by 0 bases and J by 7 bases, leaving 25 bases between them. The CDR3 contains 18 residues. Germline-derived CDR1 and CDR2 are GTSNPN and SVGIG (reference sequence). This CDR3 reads CAWSVPGLHLDRVNEQFF. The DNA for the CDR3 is TGTGCCTGGAGTGTACCCGGACTACACCTCGATCGGGTGAATGAGCAGTTCTTC.

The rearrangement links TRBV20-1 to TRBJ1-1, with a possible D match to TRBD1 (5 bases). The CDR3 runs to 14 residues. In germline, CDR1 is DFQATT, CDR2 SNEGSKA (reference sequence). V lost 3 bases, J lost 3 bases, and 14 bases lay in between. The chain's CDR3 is CSASNKGRYTEAFF. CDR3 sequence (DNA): TGCAGTGCTAGTAACAAGGGGCGGTACACTGAAGCTTTCTTT.

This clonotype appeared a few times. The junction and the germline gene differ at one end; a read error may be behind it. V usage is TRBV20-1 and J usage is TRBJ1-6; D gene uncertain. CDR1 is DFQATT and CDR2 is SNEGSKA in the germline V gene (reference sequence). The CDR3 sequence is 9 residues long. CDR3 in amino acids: CRVCVHGDF. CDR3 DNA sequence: TGCAGAGTCTGTGTACATGGGGACTTT.

CDR3: CSARTWDV. CDR3 bases: TGCAGTGCTAGAACATGGGACGTC. The J gene is TRBJ2-7, the V gene TRBV20-1; no definite D call. Germline lookup yields CDR1 DFQATT and CDR2 SNEGSKA (reference sequence). This CDR3 is built from 8 residues.

The CDR3 protein is CSGINAELCNMGGSPLHF. The CDR3 bases are TGCAGTGGTATCAACGCAGAGTTATGTAACATGGGAGGATCACCCCTCCACTTT. The chain joins TRBV20-1 to TRBJ1-6; D is uncertain. Trimming cost V 7 bases and J 10 bases, with 32 bases left between them. Germline V gene sequence: CDR1 DFQATT, CDR2 SNEGSKA (reference sequence). CDR3 length equals 18 residues.

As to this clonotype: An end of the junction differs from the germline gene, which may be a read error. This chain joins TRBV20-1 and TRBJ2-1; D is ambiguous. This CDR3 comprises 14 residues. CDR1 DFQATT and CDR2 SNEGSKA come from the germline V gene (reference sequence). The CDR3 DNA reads TGCAGTGCCAATAACAAGGGCCGGGTGAATGAGCCGTTCTTC. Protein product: CSANNKGRVNEPFF.

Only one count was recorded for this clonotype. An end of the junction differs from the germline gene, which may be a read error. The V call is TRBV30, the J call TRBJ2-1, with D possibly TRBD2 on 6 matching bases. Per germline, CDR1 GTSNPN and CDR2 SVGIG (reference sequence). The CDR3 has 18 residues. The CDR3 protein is CVWSVPGLHLDRGTEAFF. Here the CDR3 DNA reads TGTGTCTGGAGTGTACCCGGACTACACCTCGATCGGGGCACTGAAGCTTTCTTC.

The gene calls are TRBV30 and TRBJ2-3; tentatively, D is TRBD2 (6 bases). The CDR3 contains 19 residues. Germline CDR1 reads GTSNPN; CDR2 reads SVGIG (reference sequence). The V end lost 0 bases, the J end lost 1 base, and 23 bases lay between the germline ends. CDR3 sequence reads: CAWSVPGLHLDRGTDTQYF. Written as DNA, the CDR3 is TGTGCCTGGAGTGTACCCGGACTACACCTCGATCGGGGCACAGATACGCAGTATTTT.

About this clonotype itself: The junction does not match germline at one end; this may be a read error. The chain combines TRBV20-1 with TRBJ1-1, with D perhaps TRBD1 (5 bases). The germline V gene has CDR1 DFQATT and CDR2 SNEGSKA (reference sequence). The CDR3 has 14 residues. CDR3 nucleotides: TGCAGTGCTAGTAACAAGGGTCGGGGCACTGAAGCCTTCTTT. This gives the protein CSASNKGRGTEAFF.

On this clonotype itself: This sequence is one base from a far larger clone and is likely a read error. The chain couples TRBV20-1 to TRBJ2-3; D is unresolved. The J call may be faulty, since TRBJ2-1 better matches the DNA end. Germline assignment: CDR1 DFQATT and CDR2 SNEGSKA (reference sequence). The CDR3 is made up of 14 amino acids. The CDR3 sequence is CSASNKGRMNEQFF. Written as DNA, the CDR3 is TGCAGTGCTAGTAACAAGGGCCGGATGAATGAGCAGTTCTTC.

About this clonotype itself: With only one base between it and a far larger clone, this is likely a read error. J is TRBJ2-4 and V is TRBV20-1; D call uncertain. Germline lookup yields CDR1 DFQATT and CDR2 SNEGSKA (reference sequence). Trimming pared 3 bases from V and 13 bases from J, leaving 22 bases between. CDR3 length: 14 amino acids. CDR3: CSASNKGRVNEQYF. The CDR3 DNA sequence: TGCAGTGCTAGTAACAAGGGCCGGGTGAATGAGCAGTACTTC.

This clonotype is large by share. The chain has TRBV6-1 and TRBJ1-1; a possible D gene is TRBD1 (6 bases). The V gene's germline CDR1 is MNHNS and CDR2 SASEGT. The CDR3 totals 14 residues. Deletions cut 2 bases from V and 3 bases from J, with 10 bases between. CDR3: CASSERGRYTEAFF. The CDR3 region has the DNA TGTGCCAGCAGTGAACGGGGGCGGTACACTGAAGCTTTCTTT.

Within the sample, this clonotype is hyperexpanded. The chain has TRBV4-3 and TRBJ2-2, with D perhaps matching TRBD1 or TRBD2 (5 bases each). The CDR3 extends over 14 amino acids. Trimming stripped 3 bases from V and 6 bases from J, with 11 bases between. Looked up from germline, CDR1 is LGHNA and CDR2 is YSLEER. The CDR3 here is CASSHEGRAGELFF. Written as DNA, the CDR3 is TGCGCCAGCAGCCATGAGGGGCGGGCCGGGGAGCTGTTTTTT.

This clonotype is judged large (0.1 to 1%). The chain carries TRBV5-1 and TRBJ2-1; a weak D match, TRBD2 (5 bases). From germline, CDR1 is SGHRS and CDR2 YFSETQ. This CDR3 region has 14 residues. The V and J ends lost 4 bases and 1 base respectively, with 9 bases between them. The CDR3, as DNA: TGCGCCAGCAGCCCCCGAGGGTCCTACAATGAGCAGTTCTTC. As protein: CASSPRGSYNEQFF.

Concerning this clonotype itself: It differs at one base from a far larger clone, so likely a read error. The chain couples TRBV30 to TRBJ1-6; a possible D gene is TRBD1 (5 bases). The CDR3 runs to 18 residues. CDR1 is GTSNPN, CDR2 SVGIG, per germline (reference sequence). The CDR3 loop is CAWSVPGLHLDRGTEAYF. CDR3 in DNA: TGTGCCTGGAGTGTACCCGGACTACACCTCGATCGGGGCACTGAAGCTTACTTT. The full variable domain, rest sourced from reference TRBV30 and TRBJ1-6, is SQTIHQWPATLVQPVGSPLSLECTVEGTSNPNLYWYRQAAGRGLQLLFYSVGIGQISSEVPQNLSASRPQDRQFILSSKKLLLSDSGFYLCAWSVPGLHLDRGTEAYFGNGTRLTVT.

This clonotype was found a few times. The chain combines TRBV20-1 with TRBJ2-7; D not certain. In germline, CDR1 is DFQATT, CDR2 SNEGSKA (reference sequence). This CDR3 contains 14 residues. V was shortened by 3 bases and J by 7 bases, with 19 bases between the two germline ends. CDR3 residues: CSASNKGRVNEQYV. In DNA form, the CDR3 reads TGCAGTGCTAGTAACAAGGGCCGGGTGAATGAGCAGTACGTC.

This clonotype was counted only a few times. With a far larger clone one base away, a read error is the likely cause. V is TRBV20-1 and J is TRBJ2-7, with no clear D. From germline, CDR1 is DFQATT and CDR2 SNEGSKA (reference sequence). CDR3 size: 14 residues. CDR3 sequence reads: CSASNKGRVNEQFV. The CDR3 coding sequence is TGCAGTGCTAGTAACAAGGGCCGGGTGAATGAGCAGTTCGTC.

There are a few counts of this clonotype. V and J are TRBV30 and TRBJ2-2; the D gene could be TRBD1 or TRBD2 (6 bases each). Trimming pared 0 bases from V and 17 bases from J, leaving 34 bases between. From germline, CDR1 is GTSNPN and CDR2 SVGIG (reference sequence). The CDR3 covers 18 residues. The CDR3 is CAWSVPGLHLDRDTEAFF. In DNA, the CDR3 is TGTGCCTGGAGTGTACCCGGACTACACCTCGATCGGGACACTGAAGCTTTTTTT.